The 14 T cell receptor beta chains below were found in one sample sequenced in a study of blood T cells in healthy people across ages. With a J-beta primer mix and a sample-barcoded 5' primer, a second PCR ran about 6 to 11 cycles. TCRdb re-called the 5' RACE reads with MiXCR, one entry per CDR3 protein. The sample has 1.5 million to 2 million distinct CDR3 sequences, over 25% seen once. Sequenced material: blood. These receptors originate from a woman in her 30s in good health.

This sequence joins TRBV6-1 and TRBJ1-2, with a possible D match to TRBD1 (6 bases). From germline, CDR1 is MNHNS and CDR2 SASEGT. The V and J ends lost 0 bases and 8 bases respectively, with 13 bases between them. The length of the CDR3 is 14 residues. Here the CDR3 DNA reads TGTGCCAGCAGTGAAGCTGCGGGGGCGCTCGGCTACACCTTC. Its protein is CASSEAAGALGYTF.

Concerning this clonotype: A much larger clone is a single base away; this may be a read error. This chain links TRBV7-2 with TRBJ2-7, with D unresolved. The length of the CDR3 is 13 residues. Germline V gene lookup returns CDR1 SGHTA and CDR2 FQGNSA. CDR3 sequence reads: CANSPSPRNEQYF. In DNA, the CDR3 is TGTGCCAACAGCCCTTCCCCACGGAACGAGCAGTACTTC. Filled out from reference TRBV7-2 and TRBJ2-7, the complete variable domain reads GAGVSQSPSNKVTEKGKDVELRCDPISGHTALYWYRQSLGQGLEFLIYFQGNSAPDKSGLPSDRFSAERTGGSVSTLTIQRTQQEDSAVYLCANSPSPRNEQYFGPGTRLTVT.

This clonotype was observed a handful of times. The J gene is TRBJ2-5, the V gene TRBV12-3 or TRBV12-4; 7 bases map to TRBD2. V dropped 6 bases and J dropped 4; count of bases not matched to a gene: 11. The CDR3 has 15 residues. Here the CDR3 DNA reads TGTGCCAGCAGAGGGCTAGCGGAAACCGGAGAGACCCAGTACTTC. Encoded protein: CASRGLAETGETQYF.

V is TRBV29-1 and J is TRBJ1-1; D possibly corresponds to TRBD1 (6 bases). Germline CDR1 SQVTM, CDR2 ANQGSEA. Trimming shortened V by 6 bases and J by 2 bases, and 13 bases separated the two germline ends. This CDR3 is 13 amino acids long. In DNA, the CDR3 is TGCAGCGTCTTGGACAGACCCAACACTGAAGCTTTCTTT. This sequence encodes CSVLDRPNTEAFF.

The chain has TRBV2 and TRBJ2-7, with 7 bases identical to TRBD2. Trimming removed 6 bases from V and 3 bases from J; junction bases left unmatched: 11. The CDR3 runs 15 residues. Germline CDR1 reads SNHLY; CDR2 reads FYNNEI. CDR3 DNA: TGTGCCAGCAGGACGAAGCGGCGGGGGAACTACGAGCAGTACTTC. It translates to CASRTKRRGNYEQYF.

This clonotype was recorded a few times. The V and J genes are TRBV6-5 and TRBJ2-1, with TRBD2 matching over 9 bases. Trimming cost V 1 base and J 6 bases; bases outside gene matches: 7. This CDR3 contains 16 residues. CDR1 is MNHEY and CDR2 is SVGAGI in the germline V gene. The DNA of the CDR3 is TGTGCCAGCAGTTACTATAGCGGGAGAAGGGGCAATGAGCAGTTCTTC. This codes for CASSYYSGRRGNEQFF.

A few counts support this clonotype. The chain links TRBV7-6 to TRBJ1-2; a weak D match, TRBD1 (6 bases). V was shortened by 3 bases and J by 4 bases, with 12 bases between the two germline ends. The V gene's germline CDR1 is SGHVS and CDR2 FNYEAQ. The CDR3 has 14 residues. CDR3 in amino acids: CASSLVKGGYGYTF. CDR3 bases: TGTGCCAGCAGCTTGGTCAAAGGGGGCTATGGCTACACCTTC.

This clonotype was recorded a few times. This chain joins TRBV5-1 and TRBJ2-1; 10 nucleotides match TRBD2. The CDR3 contains 16 residues. CDR1 SGHRS and CDR2 YFSETQ come from the germline V gene. The V gene end was trimmed by 0 bases and the J gene end by 10 bases; junction bases not matched to a gene: 10. The CDR3 bases are TGCGCCAGCAGCTTGGAGCCAGCGGGGGGGCCTCAGGAGCAGTTCTTC. Encoded protein: CASSLEPAGGPQEQFF.

In this sample, this clonotype turned up many times. The chain is built from TRBV6-6 and TRBJ1-1; D remains ambiguous. The germline V gene has CDR1 MNHNY and CDR2 SVGAGI (reference sequence). Trimming removed 2 bases at V and 1 base at J, with 8 bases between. The CDR3 has 14 residues. DNA for the CDR3: TGTGCCAGCAGTTACCGGAACAAGAACACTGAAGCTTTCTTT. This codes for CASSYRNKNTEAFF.

This clonotype was counted a few times. One junction end disagrees with the germline gene, perhaps due to a read error. The chain couples TRBV5-1 to TRBJ2-7; 10 nucleotides agree with TRBD1. CDR1 SGHRS and CDR2 YFSETQ come from the germline V gene. The CDR3 is 14 residues long. The CDR3 region has the DNA TGCGCTAGCAGCTTGGGGGACAGGGGAAAGGAGCAGTACTTC. Encoded protein: CASSLGDRGKEQYF.

The V call is TRBV19, the J call TRBJ2-7; 9 positions agree with TRBD1. Unmatched junction bases numbered 11, after V lost 4 bases and J lost 4 bases. CDR1 and CDR2 from the germline V gene are LNHDA and SQIVND (reference sequence). This CDR3 comprises 16 residues. This CDR3 reads CASSTFWTGVIYEQYF. CDR3 nucleotides: TGTGCCAGTAGTACCTTCTGGACAGGGGTGATATACGAGCAGTACTTC. Full variable domain (missing parts from reference TRBV19 and TRBJ2-7): DGGITQSPKYLFRKEGQNVTLSCEQNLNHDAMYWYRQDPGQGLRLIYYSQIVNDFQKGDIAEGYSVSREKKESFPLTVTSAQKNPTAFYLCASSTFWTGVIYEQYFGPGTRLTVT.

This clonotype showed up many times. The V and J genes are TRBV27 and TRBJ1-2; TRBD1 matches at 10 bases. CDR3 length: 12 residues. Trimming cost V 8 bases and J 8 bases; bases outside gene matches: 5. The germline V gene encodes CDR1 MNHEY and CDR2 SMNVEV (reference sequence). CDR3 nucleotides: TGTGCCAGCCGCGGGACAGGGGAGGGCTACACCTTC. Amino acid sequence: CASRGTGEGYTF.

The chain couples TRBV29-1 to TRBJ2-3; 7 bases match TRBD1. Germline trimming cut 1 base from V and 7 bases from J; bases unmatched to any gene: 8. The CDR3 has 14 amino acids. The germline CDR1 and CDR2 sequences are SQVTM and ANQGSEA. This chain's CDR3 is CSVEGGQDRNTQYF. The CDR3 DNA reads as TGCAGCGTTGAAGGCGGACAGGATCGAAATACGCAGTATTTT.

There are a few counts of this clonotype. The chain uses TRBV12-3 or TRBV12-4 and TRBJ1-6; a possible D gene is TRBD1 (5 bases). There are 15 residues in the CDR3. V gave up 3 bases and J gave up 7 bases, with 13 bases separating them. The CDR3 sequence: CASSFGGGGNSPLHF. DNA for the CDR3: TGTGCCAGCAGTTTTGGGGGAGGCGGGAATTCACCCCTCCACTTT.